This passage covers 13 T cell receptor beta chains from one sample sequenced in a study of shared clonotypes between healthy human individuals. The protocol was immunoSEQ multiplex PCR, while the TCRdb copy is restricted to in-frame clones and leaves out a portion. The table shows approximately 1,000,000 clones, with approximately 78% occurring only once. The specimen sequenced was memory CD4+ T cells from PBMCs. Subset defined: CD45RA-negative fraction. The receptors stem from a man younger than 30 in good health. Some clones in this sample may be carry-over from other donors' samples.

A few counts support this clone. This chain uses TRBV6-1 with TRBJ1-2; the D is unclear. The V end was cut by 0 bases, the J end by 4 bases, with 9 bases between. This CDR3 contains 14 residues. The germline CDR1 and CDR2 sequences are MNHNS and SASEGT. The CDR3 loop is CASSEATGLYGYTF. In DNA form, the CDR3 reads TGTGCCAGCAGTGAAGCAACCGGACTCTATGGCTACACCTTC.

CDR3 nucleotides: TGTGCCATCAGTGACAGCCTCTCTGGAAACACCATATATTTT. Protein: CAISDSLSGNTIYF. V and J are TRBV10-3 and TRBJ1-3; D remains unclear. This CDR3 contains 14 residues. The V gene lost 3 bases and the J gene lost 0 bases, with 6 bases spanning the gap. From germline, CDR1 is ENHRY and CDR2 SYGVKD.

The chain links TRBV5-1 to TRBJ2-1; 8 nucleotides agree with TRBD1. The CDR3 is made up of 14 amino acids. Unmatched junction bases numbered 9, after V lost 4 bases and J lost 9 bases. Germline CDR1 and CDR2: SGHRS and YFSETQ. This CDR3 is CASSPDRGVSEQFF. Written as DNA, the CDR3 is TGCGCCAGCAGCCCAGACAGGGGTGTAAGTGAGCAGTTCTTC.

The chain is built from TRBV9 and TRBJ2-5; 10 bases are shared with TRBD1. V lost 1 base and J lost 2; bases outside the gene matches: 8. This CDR3 spans 17 amino acids. CDR1 and CDR2 from the germline V gene are SGDLS and YYNGEE. This CDR3 reads CASSVSPGTGVQETQYF. The CDR3 DNA follows: TGTGCCAGCAGCGTATCCCCCGGGACAGGGGTACAAGAGACCCAGTACTTC.

This sequence joins TRBV7-2 and TRBJ2-3; the match to TRBD2 covers 7 bases. The CDR3 totals 17 residues. Germline CDR1 is SGHTA and CDR2 is FQGNSA. V lost 7 bases and J lost 3; bases outside the gene matches: 16. The CDR3 DNA sequence: TGTGCCAGCACGGGGATCCTTATGCGGGAGTATACAGATACGCAGTATTTT. Protein sequence: CASTGILMREYTDTQYF.

Turning to this clone: A read error may explain this, as a much larger clone is one base away. The CDR3 sequence is CASSFGDTQYF. The DNA of the CDR3 is TGTGCCAGCAGCTTCGGAGATACGCAGTATTTT. This rearrangement joins TRBV13 to TRBJ2-3; D call uncertain. Trimming pared 3 bases from V and 5 bases from J, leaving 3 bases between. The length of the CDR3 is 11 residues. CDR1 PRHDT and CDR2 FYEKMQ come from the germline V gene (reference sequence).

The chain joins TRBV7-9 to TRBJ1-2; a possible D gene is TRBD1 (5 bases). The ends were cut back, 5 bases at V and 4 bases at J, with 14 bases in the middle. The CDR3 spans 14 residues. Germline assignment: CDR1 SEHNR and CDR2 FQNEAQ (reference sequence). The CDR3 reads CASSPMGGGYGYTF. CDR3 DNA sequence: TGTGCCAGCAGCCCCATGGGCGGGGGCTATGGCTACACCTTC.

The CDR3 sequence: CASSDNPGEQYF. The CDR3 coding sequence is TGTGCCAGCAGTGATAATCCTGGGGAGCAGTACTTC. The chain has TRBV2 and TRBJ2-7, with D unresolved. CDR3 size: 12 residues. With 3 bases removed from V and 7 bases from J, the gap between germline ends came to 10 bases. From germline, CDR1 is SNHLY and CDR2 FYNNEI. Together with reference TRBV2 and TRBJ2-7, the CDR3 gives the full variable domain: EPEVTQTPSHQVTQMGQEVILRCVPISNHLYFYWYRQILGQKVEFLVSFYNNEISEKSEIFDDQFSVERPDGSNFTLKIRSTKLEDSAMYFCASSDNPGEQYFGPGTRLTVT.

This chain joins TRBV30 and TRBJ2-1; 14 bases agree with TRBD2. The V segment lost 5 bases and the J segment 12 bases; nucleotides outside the gene matches: 9. This CDR3 is built from 14 residues. From germline, CDR1 is GTSNPN and CDR2 SVGIG (reference sequence). CDR3 DNA: TGTGCCTGGGCACCGGGACTAGCGGGAGTCGGGCAGTTCTTC. The encoded protein is CAWAPGLAGVGQFF.

The rearrangement joins TRBV28 to TRBJ2-2; D may be TRBD1 (5 bases). Trimming pared 6 bases from V and 7 bases from J, leaving 15 bases between. The CDR3 length is 14 residues. Looked up from germline, CDR1 is MDHEN and CDR2 is SYDVKM. CDR3 sequence: CASSTTNRIGELFF. The CDR3, as DNA: TGTGCCAGCAGCACCACTAACAGGATCGGGGAGCTGTTTTTT.

Only a few counts were recorded for this clone. This rearrangement joins TRBV30 to TRBJ1-5; no clear D. This CDR3 contains 13 residues. The germline CDR1 and CDR2 sequences are GTSNPN and SVGIG (reference sequence). Trimming removed 6 bases from V and 3 bases from J, with 12 bases in between. The CDR3 DNA reads TGTGCCTGTTCTCGGGTAAACAATCAGCCCCAGCATTTT. It specifies CACSRVNNQPQHF.

In regard to this clone: This CDR3 is also generated by other DNA sequences in the sample. This rearrangement joins TRBV10-3 to TRBJ2-1; tentative D call: TRBD2 (5 bases). V was shortened by 4 bases and J by 6 bases, with 7 bases between the two germline ends. Germline V gives CDR1 ENHRY, CDR2 SYGVKD. The CDR3 is 12 residues long. The CDR3 is CAISGLANEQFF. The DNA for the CDR3 is TGTGCCATCAGTGGGCTAGCCAATGAGCAGTTCTTC.

The chain carries TRBV5-4 and TRBJ2-5, with D perhaps TRBD2 (5 bases). CDR1 is SGHNT, CDR2 YYREEE, per germline (reference sequence). V lost 6 bases to trimming and J lost 0 bases, with 18 bases between them. The CDR3 is 16 residues long. The CDR3 sequence is CASNEWVGGYQETQYF. The CDR3 region has the DNA TGTGCCAGCAACGAGTGGGTGGGCGGGTACCAAGAGACCCAGTACTTC. The full variable domain, rest sourced from reference TRBV5-4 and TRBJ2-5, is ETGVTQSPTHLIKTRGQQVTLRCSSQSGHNTVSWYQQALGQGPQFIFQYYREEENGRGNFPPRFSGLQFPNYSSELNVNALELDDSALYLCASNEWVGGYQETQYFGPGTRLLVL.